Each of the 3 T cell receptor beta chains below was sequenced from the same sample in a study of CD8 T cells in ankylosing spondylitis. The study, taken as a whole, reports: Made up of fewer than ten highly homologous variants, a TCR beta motif appeared characteristic of ankylosing spondylitis blood.

TCRdb itself ran the 5' RACE reads through MiXCR, one entry per CDR3 protein. The data contain fewer than 750,000 distinct CDR3 sequences, under 20% of them singletons. No antigen has been assigned to these receptors. The sample consisted of blood, either unsorted or a sorted T cell fraction (not recorded which). These receptors came from a male donor with ankylosing spondylitis.

This clonotype showed up just a few times. The chain carries TRBV4-1 and TRBJ1-6, with 8 bases matching TRBD1. V dropped 1 base and J dropped 4; count of bases not matched to a gene: 0. Looked up from germline, CDR1 is MGHRA and CDR2 is YSYEKL. This CDR3 region has 15 residues. Here the CDR3 reads CASSQGQGYNSPLHF. DNA for the CDR3: TGCGCCAGCAGCCAAGGACAGGGGTATAATTCACCCCTCCACTTT.

This clonotype has more than one count but fewer than ten. The rearrangement links TRBV6-1 to TRBJ2-5; 7 nucleotides align to TRBD2. The junction had 8 bases not matched to a gene; V was cut back by 2 bases and J by 5 bases. This CDR3 comprises 15 residues. From germline, CDR1 is MNHNS and CDR2 SASEGT. DNA of the CDR3: TGTGCCAGCAGTGAATACCTAGCGGTGGGGGAGACCCAGTACTTC. Its protein is CASSEYLAVGETQYF.

This clonotype was seen more than once but under ten times. The genes are TRBV6-7 and TRBJ2-1; possible D gene TRBD2, 6 bases. TRBV6-7 is flagged as an ORF with uncertain function. The CDR3 is 16 residues long. The V end was cut by 8 bases, the J end by 3 bases, with 20 bases between. The CDR3 bases are TGTGCCAGCCCACCCGTACAGCGGGTCTTCTACAATGAGCAGTTCTTC. Translated, it gives CASPPVQRVFYNEQFF.